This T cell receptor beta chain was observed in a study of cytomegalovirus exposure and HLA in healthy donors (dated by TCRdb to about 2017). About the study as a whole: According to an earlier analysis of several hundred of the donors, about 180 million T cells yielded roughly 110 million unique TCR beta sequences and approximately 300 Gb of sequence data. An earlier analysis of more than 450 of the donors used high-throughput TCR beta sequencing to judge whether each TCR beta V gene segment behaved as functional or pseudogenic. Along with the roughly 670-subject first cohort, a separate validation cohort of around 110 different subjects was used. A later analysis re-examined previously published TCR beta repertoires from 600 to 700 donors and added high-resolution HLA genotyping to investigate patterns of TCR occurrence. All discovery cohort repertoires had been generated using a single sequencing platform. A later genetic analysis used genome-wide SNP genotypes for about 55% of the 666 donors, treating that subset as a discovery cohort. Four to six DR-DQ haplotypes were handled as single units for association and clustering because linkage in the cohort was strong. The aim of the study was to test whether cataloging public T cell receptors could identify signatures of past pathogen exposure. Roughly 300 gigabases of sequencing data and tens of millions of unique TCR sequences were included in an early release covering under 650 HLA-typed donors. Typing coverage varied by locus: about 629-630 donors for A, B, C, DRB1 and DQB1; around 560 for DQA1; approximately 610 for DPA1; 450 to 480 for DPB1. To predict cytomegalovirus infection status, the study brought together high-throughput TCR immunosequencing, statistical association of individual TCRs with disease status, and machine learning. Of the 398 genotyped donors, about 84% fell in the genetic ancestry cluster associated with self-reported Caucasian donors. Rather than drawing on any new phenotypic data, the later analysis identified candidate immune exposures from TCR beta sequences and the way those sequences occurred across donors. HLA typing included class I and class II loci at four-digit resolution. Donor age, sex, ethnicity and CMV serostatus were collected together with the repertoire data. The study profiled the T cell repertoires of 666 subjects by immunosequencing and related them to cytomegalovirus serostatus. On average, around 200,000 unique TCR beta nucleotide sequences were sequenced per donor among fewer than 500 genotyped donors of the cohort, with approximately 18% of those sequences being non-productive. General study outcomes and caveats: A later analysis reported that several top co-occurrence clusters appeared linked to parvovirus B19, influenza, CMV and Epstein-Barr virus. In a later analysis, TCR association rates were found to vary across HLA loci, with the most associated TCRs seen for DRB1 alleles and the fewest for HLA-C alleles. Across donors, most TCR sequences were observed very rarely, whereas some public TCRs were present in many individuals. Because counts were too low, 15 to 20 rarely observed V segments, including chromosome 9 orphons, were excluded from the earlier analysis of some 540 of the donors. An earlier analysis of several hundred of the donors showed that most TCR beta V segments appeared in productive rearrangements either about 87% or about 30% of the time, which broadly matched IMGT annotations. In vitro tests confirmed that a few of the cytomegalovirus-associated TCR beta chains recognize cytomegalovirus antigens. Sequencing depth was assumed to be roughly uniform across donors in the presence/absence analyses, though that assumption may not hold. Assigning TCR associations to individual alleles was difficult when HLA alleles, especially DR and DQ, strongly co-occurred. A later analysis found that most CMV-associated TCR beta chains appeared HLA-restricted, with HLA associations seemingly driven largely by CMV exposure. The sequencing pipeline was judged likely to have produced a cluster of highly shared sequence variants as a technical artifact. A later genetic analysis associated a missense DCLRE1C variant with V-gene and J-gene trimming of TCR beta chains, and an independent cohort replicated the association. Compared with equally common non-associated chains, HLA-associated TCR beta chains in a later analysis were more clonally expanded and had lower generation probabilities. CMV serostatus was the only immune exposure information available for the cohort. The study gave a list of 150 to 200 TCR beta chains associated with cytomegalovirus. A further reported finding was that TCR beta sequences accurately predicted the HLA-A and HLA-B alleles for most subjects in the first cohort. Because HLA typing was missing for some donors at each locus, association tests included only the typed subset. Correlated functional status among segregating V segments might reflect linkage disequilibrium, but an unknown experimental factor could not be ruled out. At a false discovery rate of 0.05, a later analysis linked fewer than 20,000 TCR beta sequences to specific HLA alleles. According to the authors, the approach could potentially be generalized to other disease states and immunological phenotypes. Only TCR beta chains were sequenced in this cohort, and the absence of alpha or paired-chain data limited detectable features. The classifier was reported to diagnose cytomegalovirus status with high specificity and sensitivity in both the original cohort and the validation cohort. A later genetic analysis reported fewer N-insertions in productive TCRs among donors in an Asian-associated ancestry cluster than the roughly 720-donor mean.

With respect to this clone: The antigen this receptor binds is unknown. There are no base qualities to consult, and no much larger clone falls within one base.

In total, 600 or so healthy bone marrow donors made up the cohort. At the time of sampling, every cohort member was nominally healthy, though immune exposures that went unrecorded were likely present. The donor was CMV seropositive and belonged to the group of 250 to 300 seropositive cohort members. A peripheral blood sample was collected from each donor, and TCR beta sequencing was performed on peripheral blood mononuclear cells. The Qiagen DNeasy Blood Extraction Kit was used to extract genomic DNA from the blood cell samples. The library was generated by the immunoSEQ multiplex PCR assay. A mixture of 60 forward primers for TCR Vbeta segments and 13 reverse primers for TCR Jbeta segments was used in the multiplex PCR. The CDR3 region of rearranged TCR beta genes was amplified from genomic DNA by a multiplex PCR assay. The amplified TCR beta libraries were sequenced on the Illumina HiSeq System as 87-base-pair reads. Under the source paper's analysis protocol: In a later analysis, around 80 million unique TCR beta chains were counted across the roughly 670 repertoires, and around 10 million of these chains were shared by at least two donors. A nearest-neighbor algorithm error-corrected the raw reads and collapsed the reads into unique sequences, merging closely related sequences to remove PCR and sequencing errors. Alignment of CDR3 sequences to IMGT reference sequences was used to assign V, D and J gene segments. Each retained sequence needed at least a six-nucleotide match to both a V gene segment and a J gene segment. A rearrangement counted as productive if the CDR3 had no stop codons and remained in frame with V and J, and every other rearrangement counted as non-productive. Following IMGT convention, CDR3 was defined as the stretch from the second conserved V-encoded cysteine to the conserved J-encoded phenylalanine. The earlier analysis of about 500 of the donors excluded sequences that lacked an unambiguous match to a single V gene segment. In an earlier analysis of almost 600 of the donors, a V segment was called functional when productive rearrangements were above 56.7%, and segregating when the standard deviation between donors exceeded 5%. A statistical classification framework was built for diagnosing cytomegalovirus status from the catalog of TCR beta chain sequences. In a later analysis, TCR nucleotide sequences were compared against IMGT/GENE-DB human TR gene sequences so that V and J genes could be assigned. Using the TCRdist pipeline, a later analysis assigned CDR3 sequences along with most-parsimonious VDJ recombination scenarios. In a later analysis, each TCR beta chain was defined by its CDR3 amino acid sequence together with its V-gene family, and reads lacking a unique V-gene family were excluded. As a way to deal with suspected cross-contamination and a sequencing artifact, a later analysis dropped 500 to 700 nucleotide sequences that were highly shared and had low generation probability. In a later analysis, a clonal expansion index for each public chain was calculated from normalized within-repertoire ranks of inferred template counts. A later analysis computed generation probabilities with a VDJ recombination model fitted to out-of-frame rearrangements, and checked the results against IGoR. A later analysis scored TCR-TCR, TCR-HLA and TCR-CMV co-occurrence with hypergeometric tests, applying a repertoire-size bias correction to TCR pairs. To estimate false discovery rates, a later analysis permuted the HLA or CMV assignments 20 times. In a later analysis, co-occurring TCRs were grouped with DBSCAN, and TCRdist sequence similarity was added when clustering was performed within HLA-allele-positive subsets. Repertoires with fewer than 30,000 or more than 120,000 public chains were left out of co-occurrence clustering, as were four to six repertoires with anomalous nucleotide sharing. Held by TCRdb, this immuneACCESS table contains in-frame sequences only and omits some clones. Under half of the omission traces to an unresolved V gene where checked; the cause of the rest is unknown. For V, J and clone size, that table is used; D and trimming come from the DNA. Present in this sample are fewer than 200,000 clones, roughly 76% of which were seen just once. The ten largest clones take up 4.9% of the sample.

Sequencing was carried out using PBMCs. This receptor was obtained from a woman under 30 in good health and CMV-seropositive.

The CDR3 has the sequence CASSLLQSGANVLTF. The nucleotides are TGTGCCAGCTCACTCCTCCAATCTGGGGCCAACGTCCTGACTTTC. The chain is assembled from TRBV2 and TRBJ2-6; the D gene is not confidently resolved. From the cysteine through the phenylalanine, the CDR3 covers 15 amino acids. Just the 45-base CDR3 DNA is kept, in frame starting at base 1. CDR1 and CDR2 were assigned from the germline V gene as SNHLY and FYNNEI. Trimming at the junction amounts to 8 bases on V and 1 base on J, and the germline ends lie 12 bases apart.